This entry concerns a single T cell receptor (beta chain). Its matching antigen is unknown. The junction departs from germline at one end; a sequencing error may be responsible. These data originate in a study of T cells in Graves' hyperthyroidism and ophthalmopathy. General study findings and limits: Blood also carried most thyroid clonotypes expanded above 0.001. Separating ophthalmopathy from stable hyperthyroidism was achieved by a 13 V-J model.

Amplification targeted TCR beta CDR3 regions from RNA transcripts. A set of HTBI primers served as the primers for a first-round RT-PCR of the TCR CDR3. TCRdb passed the multiplex PCR reads through MiXCR, listing each CDR3 protein once. The table has 450,000 to 600,000 distinct CDR3 sequences, 12% to 15% seen once. The CDR3 spans 16 residues. CDR1 MGHRA and CDR2 YSYEKL come from the germline V gene. Disease duration under 2 months; hyperthyroidism patients were aged 18 to 65. From 9 to 10 ml of fresh peripheral blood, PBMCs were isolated. Sequencing was done on a sample of blood. This chain connects TRBV4-1 to TRBJ2-1, with D perhaps matching TRBD2 (6 bases). The sequence was obtained from a woman aged 40 to 50 with Graves' hyperthyroidism. The DNA for the CDR3 is TGCGCCAGCAGCCAAGAGGGTAGCGGCTTCCTCAATAAGCAGTTCTTC. Its protein product is CASSQEGSGFLNKQFF.